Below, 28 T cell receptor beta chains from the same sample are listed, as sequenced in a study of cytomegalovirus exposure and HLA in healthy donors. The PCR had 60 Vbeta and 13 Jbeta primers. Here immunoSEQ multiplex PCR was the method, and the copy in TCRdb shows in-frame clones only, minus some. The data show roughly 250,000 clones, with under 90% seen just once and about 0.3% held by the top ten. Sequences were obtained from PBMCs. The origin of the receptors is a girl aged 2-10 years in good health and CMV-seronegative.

In DNA form, the CDR3 reads TGTGCCAGCAGCCACAGGAGTTCTCCAGAGACCCAGTACTTC. Its protein product is CASSHRSSPETQYF. The chain uses TRBV11-3 and TRBJ2-5; D is possibly TRBD1 (5 bases). Between the trimmed V and J ends, which lost 5 bases and 4 bases, there was a span of 14 bases. The CDR3 has 14 amino acids. The germline gives CDR1 SGHNT, CDR2 YENEEA.

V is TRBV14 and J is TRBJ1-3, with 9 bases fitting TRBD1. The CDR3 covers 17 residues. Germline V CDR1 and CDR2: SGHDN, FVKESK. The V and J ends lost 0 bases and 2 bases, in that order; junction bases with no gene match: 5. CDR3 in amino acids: CASSQEPGTGPGNTIYF. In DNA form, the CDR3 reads TGTGCCAGCAGCCAAGAACCCGGGACAGGGCCTGGAAACACCATATATTTT.

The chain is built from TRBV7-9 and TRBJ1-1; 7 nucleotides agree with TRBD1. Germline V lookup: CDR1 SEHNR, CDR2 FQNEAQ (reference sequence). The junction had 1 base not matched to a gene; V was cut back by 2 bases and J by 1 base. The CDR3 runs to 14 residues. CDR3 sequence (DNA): TGTGCCAGCAGCTTACAGGGGGGGAACACTGAAGCTTTCTTT. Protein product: CASSLQGGNTEAFF.

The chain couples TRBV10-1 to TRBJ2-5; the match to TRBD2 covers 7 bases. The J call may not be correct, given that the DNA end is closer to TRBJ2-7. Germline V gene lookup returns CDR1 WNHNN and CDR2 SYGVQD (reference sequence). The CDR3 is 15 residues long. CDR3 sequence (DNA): TGCGCCAGCAGTGATCCGGCGGGAGTAGGCTACGAGCAGTACTTC. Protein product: CASSDPAGVGYEQYF.

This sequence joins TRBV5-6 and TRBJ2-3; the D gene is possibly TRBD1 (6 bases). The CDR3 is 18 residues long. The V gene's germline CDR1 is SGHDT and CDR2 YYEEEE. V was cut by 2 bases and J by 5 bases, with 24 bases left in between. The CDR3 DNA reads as TGTGCCAGCAGCTTCGTGTGGGCCGTAGGGGGTGTGGGAGATACGCAGTATTTT. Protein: CASSFVWAVGGVGDTQYF. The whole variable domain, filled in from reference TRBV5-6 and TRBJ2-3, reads DAGVTQSPTHLIKTRGQQVTLRCSPKSGHDTVSWYQQALGQGPQFIFQYYEEEERQRGNFPDRFSGHQFPNYSSELNVNALLLGDSALYLCASSFVWAVGGVGDTQYFGPGTRLTVL.

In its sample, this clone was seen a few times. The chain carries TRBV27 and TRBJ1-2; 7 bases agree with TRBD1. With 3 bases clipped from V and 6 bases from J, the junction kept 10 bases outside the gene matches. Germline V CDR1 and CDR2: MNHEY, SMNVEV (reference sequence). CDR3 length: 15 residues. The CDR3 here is CASSFALTGMNGYTF. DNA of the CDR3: TGTGCCAGCAGTTTCGCGCTGACAGGGATGAATGGCTACACCTTC.

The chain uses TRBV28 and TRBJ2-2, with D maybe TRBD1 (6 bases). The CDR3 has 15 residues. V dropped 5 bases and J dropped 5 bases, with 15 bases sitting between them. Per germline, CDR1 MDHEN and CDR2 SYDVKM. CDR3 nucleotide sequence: TGTGCCAGCAGTGCCTATGGGGGCCGGACCGGGGAGCTGTTTTTT. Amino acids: CASSAYGGRTGELFF.

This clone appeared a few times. The CDR3 nucleotides read TGTGCCAGCGCGGGGGGCAATCAGCCCCAGCATTTT. This encodes CASAGGNQPQHF. The chain uses TRBV28 and TRBJ1-5, with a weak D call TRBD1 (5 bases). V was cut by 8 bases and J by 2 bases, with 7 bases left in between. The CDR3 loop spans 12 amino acids. Germline lookup yields CDR1 MDHEN and CDR2 SYDVKM.

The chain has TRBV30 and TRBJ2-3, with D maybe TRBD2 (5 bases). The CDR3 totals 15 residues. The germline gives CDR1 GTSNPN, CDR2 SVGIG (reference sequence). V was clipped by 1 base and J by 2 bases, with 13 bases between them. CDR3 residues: CAWSAHSDYTDTQYF. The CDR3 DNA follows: TGTGCCTGGAGTGCCCACAGCGACTACACAGATACGCAGTATTTT.

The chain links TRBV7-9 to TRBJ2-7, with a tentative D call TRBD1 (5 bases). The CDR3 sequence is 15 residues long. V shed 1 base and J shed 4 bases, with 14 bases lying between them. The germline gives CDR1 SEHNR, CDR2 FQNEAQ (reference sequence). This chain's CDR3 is CASSLVIGDRYEQYF. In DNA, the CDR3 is TGTGCCAGCAGCTTAGTGATAGGGGATCGATACGAGCAGTACTTC.

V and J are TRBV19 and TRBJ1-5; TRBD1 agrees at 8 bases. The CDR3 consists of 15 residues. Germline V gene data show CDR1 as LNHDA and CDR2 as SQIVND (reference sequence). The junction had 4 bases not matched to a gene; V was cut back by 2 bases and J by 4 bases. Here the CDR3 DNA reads TGTGCCAGTAGTATAATGCAGGGGGCTAATCAGCCCCAGCATTTT. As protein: CASSIMQGANQPQHF.

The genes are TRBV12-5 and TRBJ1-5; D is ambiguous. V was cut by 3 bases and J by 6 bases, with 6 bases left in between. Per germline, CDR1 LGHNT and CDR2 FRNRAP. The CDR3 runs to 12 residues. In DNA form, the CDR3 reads TGTGCTAGTGGTTTCGCCGGTCAGCCCCAGCATTTT. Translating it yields CASGFAGQPQHF.

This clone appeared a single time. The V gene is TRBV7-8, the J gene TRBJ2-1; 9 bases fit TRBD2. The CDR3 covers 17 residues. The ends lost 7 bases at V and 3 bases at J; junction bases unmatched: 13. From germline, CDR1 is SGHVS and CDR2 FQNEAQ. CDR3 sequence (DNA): TGTGCCAGCACCCTTAGCGGGGGAGCGCCGAACTACAATGAGCAGTTCTTC. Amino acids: CASTLSGGAPNYNEQFF.

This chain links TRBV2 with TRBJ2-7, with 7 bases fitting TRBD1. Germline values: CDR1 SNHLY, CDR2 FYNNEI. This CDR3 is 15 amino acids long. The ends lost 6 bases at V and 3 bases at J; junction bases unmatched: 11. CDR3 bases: TGTGCCAGCAGCCTTACAGGGGCCGCTATCTACGAGCAGTACTTC. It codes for CASSLTGAAIYEQYF. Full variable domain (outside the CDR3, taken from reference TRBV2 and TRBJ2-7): EPEVTQTPSHQVTQMGQEVILRCVPISNHLYFYWYRQILGQKVEFLVSFYNNEISEKSEIFDDQFSVERPDGSNFTLKIRSTKLEDSAMYFCASSLTGAAIYEQYFGPGTRLTVT.

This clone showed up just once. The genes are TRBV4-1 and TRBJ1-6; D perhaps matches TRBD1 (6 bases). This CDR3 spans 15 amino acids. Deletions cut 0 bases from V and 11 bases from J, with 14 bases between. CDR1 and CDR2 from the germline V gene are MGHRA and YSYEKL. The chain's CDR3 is CASSQDDRLPAPLHF. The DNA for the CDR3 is TGCGCCAGCAGCCAAGATGACAGGTTGCCGGCACCCCTCCACTTT.

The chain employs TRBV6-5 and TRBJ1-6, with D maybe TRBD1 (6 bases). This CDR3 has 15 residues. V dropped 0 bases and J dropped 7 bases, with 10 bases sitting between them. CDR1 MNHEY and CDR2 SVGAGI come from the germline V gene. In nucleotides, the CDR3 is TGTGCCAGCAGTTACTCGGACAGATTGAATTCACCCCTCCACTTT. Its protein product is CASSYSDRLNSPLHF.

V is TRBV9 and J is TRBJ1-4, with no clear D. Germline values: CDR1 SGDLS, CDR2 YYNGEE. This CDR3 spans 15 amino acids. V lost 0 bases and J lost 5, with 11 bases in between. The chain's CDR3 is CASSVAGSGNEKLFF. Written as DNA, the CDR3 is TGTGCCAGCAGCGTAGCAGGTTCAGGAAATGAAAAACTGTTTTTT.

CDR3 residues: CTSSQDHTGRSSYNEQFF. Here the CDR3 DNA reads TGCACCAGCAGCCAAGATCATACCGGGAGGAGCTCCTACAATGAGCAGTTCTTC. The genes are TRBV1 and TRBJ2-1; the DNA was not used to check the table's D call, TRBD2. TRBV1 represents a pseudogene. The CDR3 covers 18 residues.

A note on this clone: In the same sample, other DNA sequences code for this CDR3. Here the CDR3 reads CASSFSGDGYTF. As DNA, the CDR3 is TGTGCCAGCAGTTTTAGCGGGGATGGCTACACCTTC. The rearrangement uses TRBV28 and TRBJ1-2; D is uncertain. The CDR3 has 12 amino acids. The V and J ends lost 3 bases and 6 bases respectively, with 8 bases between them. Germline V gives CDR1 MDHEN, CDR2 SYDVKM.

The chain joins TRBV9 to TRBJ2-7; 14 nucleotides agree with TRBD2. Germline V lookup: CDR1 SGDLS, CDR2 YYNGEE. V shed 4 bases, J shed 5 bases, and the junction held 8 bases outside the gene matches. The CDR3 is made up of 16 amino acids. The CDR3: CASSPGTSGSKDEQYF. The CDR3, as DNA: TGTGCCAGCAGCCCCGGGACTAGCGGGAGTAAGGACGAGCAGTACTTC.

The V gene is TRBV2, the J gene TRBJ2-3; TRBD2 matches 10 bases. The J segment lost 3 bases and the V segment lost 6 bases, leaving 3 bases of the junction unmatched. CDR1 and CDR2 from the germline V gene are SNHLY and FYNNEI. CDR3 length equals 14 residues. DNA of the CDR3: TGTGCCAGCAGAGGACTAGCGGAAACAGATACGCAGTATTTT. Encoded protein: CASRGLAETDTQYF.

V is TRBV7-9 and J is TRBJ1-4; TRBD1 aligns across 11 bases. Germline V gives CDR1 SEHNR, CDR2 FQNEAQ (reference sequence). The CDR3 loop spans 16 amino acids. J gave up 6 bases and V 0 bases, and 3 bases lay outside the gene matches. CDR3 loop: CASSLARTGGDEKLFF. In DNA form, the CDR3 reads TGTGCCAGCAGCTTAGCGCGGACAGGGGGCGATGAAAAACTGTTTTTT. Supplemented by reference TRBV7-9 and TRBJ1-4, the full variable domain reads DTGVSQNPRHKITKRGQNVTFRCDPISEHNRLYWYRQTLGQGPEFLTYFQNEAQLEKSRLLSDRFSAERPKGSFSTLEIQRTEQGDSAMYLCASSLARTGGDEKLFFGSGTQLSVL.

The CDR3, as DNA: TGTGCCAGCAGTGTCACCTTGGCTAGCGGCACCTACGAGCAGTACTTC. Encoded protein: CASSVTLASGTYEQYF. This rearrangement joins TRBV6-1 to TRBJ2-7; 7 bases are a match to TRBD2. V was clipped by 4 bases and J by 2 bases; unmatched bases: 11. The CDR3 loop spans 16 amino acids. Per germline, CDR1 MNHNS and CDR2 SASEGT.

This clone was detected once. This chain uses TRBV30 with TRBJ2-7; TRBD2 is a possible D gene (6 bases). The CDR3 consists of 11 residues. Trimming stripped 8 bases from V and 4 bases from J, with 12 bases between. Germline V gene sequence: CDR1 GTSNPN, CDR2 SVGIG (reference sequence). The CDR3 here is CALTSRYEQYF. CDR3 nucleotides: TGTGCCCTGACTAGTAGGTACGAGCAGTACTTC. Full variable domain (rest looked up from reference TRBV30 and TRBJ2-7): SQTIHQWPATLVQPVGSPLSLECTVEGTSNPNLYWYRQAAGRGLQLLFYSVGIGQISSEVPQNLSASRPQDRQFILSSKKLLLSDSGFYLCALTSRYEQYFGPGTRLTVT.

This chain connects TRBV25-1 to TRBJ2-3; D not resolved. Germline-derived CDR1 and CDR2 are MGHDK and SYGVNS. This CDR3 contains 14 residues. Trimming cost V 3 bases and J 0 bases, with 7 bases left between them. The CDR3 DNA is TGTGCCAGCAGTGACCCACGGAGCACAGATACGCAGTATTTT. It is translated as CASSDPRSTDTQYF.

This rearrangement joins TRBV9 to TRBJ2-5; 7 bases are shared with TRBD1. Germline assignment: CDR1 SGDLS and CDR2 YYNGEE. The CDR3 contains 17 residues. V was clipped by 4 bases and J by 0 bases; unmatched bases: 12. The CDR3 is CASSPPGGRGNQETQYF. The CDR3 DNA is TGTGCCAGCAGCCCTCCCGGTGGCAGGGGGAACCAAGAGACCCAGTACTTC.

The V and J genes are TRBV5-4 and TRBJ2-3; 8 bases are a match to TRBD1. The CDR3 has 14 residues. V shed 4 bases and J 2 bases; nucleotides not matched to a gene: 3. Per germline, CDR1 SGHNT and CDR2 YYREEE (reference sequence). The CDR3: CASSATGATDTQYF. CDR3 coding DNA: TGTGCCAGCAGCGCGACAGGGGCCACAGATACGCAGTATTTT.

CDR3 DNA sequence: TGTGCCAGTAGTCTAGCTAGCGGGAGGACTTACGAGCAGTACTTC. Its translation: CASSLASGRTYEQYF. The V gene is TRBV19, the J gene TRBJ2-7; 11 positions agree with TRBD2. The CDR3 is 15 amino acids. V lost 5 bases and J lost 4; bases outside the gene matches: 7. Germline CDR1 reads LNHDA; CDR2 reads SQIVND (reference sequence).